This TCR beta chain emerged from a study of shared clonotypes between healthy human individuals. Study overall: Serving as donors were a couple of women and a few men, whose ages spanned 18 to 49.

This clone was observed at least ten times. Its antigen is undetermined. TCRdb keeps only in-frame clones here, not all; method: immunoSEQ multiplex PCR. Here the sample spans 450,000 to 650,000 clones, roughly four fifths being singletons. Study results and limitations: Blood was the sole source, and tissue repertoires probably differ.

This CDR3 contains 14 residues. The germline V gene has CDR1 SGHDN and CDR2 FVKESK. Trimming took off 4 bases at V and 4 bases at J, with 11 bases between the two ends. The chain combines TRBV14 with TRBJ2-1; D gene unclear. Sequencing was carried out using PBMCs. The receptor comes from a woman between 35 and 50 years old in good health. Some clones in this sample may be carry-over from other donors' samples. CDR3 sequence: CASSPTAGYNEQFF. The CDR3 DNA sequence: TGTGCCAGCAGCCCCACGGCCGGGTACAATGAGCAGTTCTTC.